A selection of T cell receptor beta chains follows, all from one sample in a study of T cell responses to AZD1222 COVID-19 vaccine. The table came from immunoSEQ multiplex PCR; TCRdb's copy has only in-frame clones and leaves some out. The sample carries 100,000 to 150,000 clones, just over 85% recorded once. The sequences come from peripheral blood, collected on day 0 of AZD1222 vaccination. All receptors derive from an adult in good health. Each CDR3 is given with its conserved first and last residue.

v_gene	j_gene	CDR3aa
TRBV5-4	TRBJ2-2	CASSRAGTSGRANTGELFF
TRBV5-1	TRBJ2-6	CASSHPEYSGANVLTF
TRBV6-5	TRBJ2-2	CASISLAGDTGELFF
TRBV7-9	TRBJ1-2	CASSSERGGGLNYGYTF
TRBV11-2	TRBJ1-1	CASSLRGRGVDTEAFF
TRBV4-3	TRBJ1-1	CASSQEVRYTEAFF
TRBV7-3	TRBJ2-7	CASSLTGAYEQYF
TRBV7-9	TRBJ2-1	CASSLGGRSVQFF
TRBV3-1/TRBV3-2	TRBJ1-4	CASGFPGEKLFF
TRBV29-1	TRBJ2-5	CSVRSEGETQYF
TRBV2	TRBJ2-3	CASGRGGTDTQYF
TRBV14	TRBJ1-4	CASSRTGGQGEKLFF
TRBV27	TRBJ1-1	CASSLSQARASRGTAEAFF
TRBV7-3	TRBJ2-3	CASSSRTSGGPGDTQYF
TRBV11-2	TRBJ2-3	CASSLDPGDTQYF
TRBV6-5	TRBJ2-5	CASIDALETQYF
TRBV6-5	TRBJ1-5	CASSPGTGGNQPQHF
TRBV7-2	TRBJ2-2	CASSPRNTGELFF
TRBV21-1	TRBJ2-7	CASSKLLAGVEQYF
TRBV19	TRBJ1-2	CASSPQLVGGNGYTF
TRBV6-5	TRBJ1-5	CATAESYSNQPQHF
TRBV27	TRBJ2-5	CASSFLAGGPGTQYF
TRBV18	TRBJ1-3	CASSPPRGGVGNTIYF
TRBV27	TRBJ1-5	CASSSILGPPLGNQPQHF
TRBV6-6	TRBJ2-3	CASSYVSTQYF
TRBV11-2	TRBJ1-1	CASRRTGHTEAFF
TRBV12-3/TRBV12-4	TRBJ2-7	CASSPTGLHEQYF
TRBV27	TRBJ2-7	CASSIGGRSYEQYF
TRBV13	TRBJ1-1	CASSRPGQRNTEAFF
TRBV13	TRBJ2-7	CASRQTGQGPYEQYF
TRBV7-8	TRBJ2-3	CASTWGITDTQYF
TRBV5-8	TRBJ2-3	CASSTGPTPHTDTQYF
TRBV27	TRBJ1-5	CASSFTGTYSNQPQHF
TRBV7-8	TRBJ1-2	CASSRGQLAYGYTF
TRBV11-3	TRBJ1-2	CASSLALEGKLRGYTF
TRBV9	TRBJ1-2	CASSGTVYYGYTF
TRBV5-5	TRBJ2-4	CASSLAPALAKNIQYF
TRBV25-1	TRBJ1-4	CASSEYDEKLFF
TRBV6-5	TRBJ1-2	CASSYGSQGQGGYTF
TRBV10-3	TRBJ1-2	CAINLGGYGYTF
TRBV5-6	TRBJ2-3	CASSLLETTDTQYF